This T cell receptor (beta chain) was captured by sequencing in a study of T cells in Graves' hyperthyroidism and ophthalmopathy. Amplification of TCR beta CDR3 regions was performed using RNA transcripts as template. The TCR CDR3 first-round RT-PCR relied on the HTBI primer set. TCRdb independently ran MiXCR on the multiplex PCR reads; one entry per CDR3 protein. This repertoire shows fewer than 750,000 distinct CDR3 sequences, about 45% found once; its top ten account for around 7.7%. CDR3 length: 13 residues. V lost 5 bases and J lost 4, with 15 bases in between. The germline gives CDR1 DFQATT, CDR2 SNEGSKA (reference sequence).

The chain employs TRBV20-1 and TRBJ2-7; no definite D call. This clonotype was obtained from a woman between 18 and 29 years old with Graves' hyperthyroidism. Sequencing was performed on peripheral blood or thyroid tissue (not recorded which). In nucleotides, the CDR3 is TGCAGTGCTGGCCCATATCTGGGATACGAGCAGTACTTC. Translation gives CSAGPYLGYEQYF.